Each of the 4 T cell receptor beta chains below was sequenced from the same sample in a study of blood T cells in healthy people across ages. Primers used in a second PCR of about 6 to 11 cycles were a sample-barcoded 5' primer and a J-beta primer mix. TCRdb called the 5' RACE reads again in MiXCR, with one record for every CDR3 protein. Of fewer than 2,000,000 distinct CDR3 sequences in the sample, around 36% were seen once. Material: blood. The receptors were gathered from a woman aged 25 to 45 in good health.

This clonotype turned up a few times. This chain joins TRBV28 and TRBJ2-6; 7 positions agree with TRBD1. This CDR3 comprises 15 residues. V lost 5 bases and J lost 2; bases outside the gene matches: 3. Germline-derived CDR1 and CDR2 are MDHEN and SYDVKM. The CDR3 DNA reads TGTGCCAGCAGTAGACAGGGACCTGGGGCCAACGTCCTGACTTTC. Encoded protein: CASSRQGPGANVLTF.

This chain links TRBV24-1 with TRBJ2-6; D gene ambiguous. The CDR3 sequence is 14 residues long. V gave up 5 bases and J gave up 4 bases, with 8 bases separating them. CDR1 is KGHDR and CDR2 is SFDVKD in the germline V gene. The CDR3 DNA sequence: TGTGCCACCAGTGCGACGCGCGGGGCCAACGTCCTGACTTTC. Amino acid sequence: CATSATRGANVLTF.

The chain recombines TRBV20-1 with TRBJ1-4; D is perhaps TRBD1 (5 bases). This CDR3 contains 15 residues. Germline V CDR1 and CDR2: DFQATT, SNEGSKA (reference sequence). Trimming removed 6 bases from V and 3 bases from J, with 17 bases in between. This CDR3 reads CSAMESGTANEKLFF. For the CDR3, the DNA is TGCAGTGCGATGGAAAGTGGGACGGCTAATGAAAAACTGTTTTTT.

This clonotype was seen more than once but under ten times. The J gene is TRBJ2-1, the V gene TRBV9; 10 nucleotides agree with TRBD2. Trimming at V came to 0 bases and at J to 10 bases, leaving 10 bases not matched to a gene. From germline, CDR1 is SGDLS and CDR2 YYNGEE. The CDR3 runs 16 residues. This CDR3 reads CASSVGSGGVMREQFF. The CDR3 nucleotides read TGTGCCAGCAGCGTAGGGAGCGGGGGGGTAATGAGAGAGCAGTTCTTC.